This TCR beta chain comes out of a study of response to subunit inactivated influenza vaccine. As for this clonotype: Its antigen is currently unknown.

CDR1 is LGHNA, CDR2 YNFKEQ, per germline. This CDR3 is 15 amino acids long. With V trimmed by 0 bases and J by 7 bases, 3 bases remained unmatched. TCRdb ran MiXCR on the RT-PCR reads and lists one entry per CDR3 protein. Here the sample spans roughly 650,000 distinct CDR3 sequences, approximately 14% being singletons. Study-wide results and caveats: The authors put forward the suggestion that each seasonal influenza vaccination may bring in only a limited number of new T cells.

This sample comprised PBMCs from blood, obtained approximately 13 days after vaccination. The TCR comes from a man aged 45-65 years who received an inactivated influenza vaccine. This chain uses TRBV4-2 with TRBJ2-1, with TRBD2 identical over 10 bases. CDR3: CASSQDHSGGNEQFF. The CDR3 nucleotides read TGTGCCAGCAGCCAAGATCATAGCGGGGGGAATGAGCAGTTCTTC.